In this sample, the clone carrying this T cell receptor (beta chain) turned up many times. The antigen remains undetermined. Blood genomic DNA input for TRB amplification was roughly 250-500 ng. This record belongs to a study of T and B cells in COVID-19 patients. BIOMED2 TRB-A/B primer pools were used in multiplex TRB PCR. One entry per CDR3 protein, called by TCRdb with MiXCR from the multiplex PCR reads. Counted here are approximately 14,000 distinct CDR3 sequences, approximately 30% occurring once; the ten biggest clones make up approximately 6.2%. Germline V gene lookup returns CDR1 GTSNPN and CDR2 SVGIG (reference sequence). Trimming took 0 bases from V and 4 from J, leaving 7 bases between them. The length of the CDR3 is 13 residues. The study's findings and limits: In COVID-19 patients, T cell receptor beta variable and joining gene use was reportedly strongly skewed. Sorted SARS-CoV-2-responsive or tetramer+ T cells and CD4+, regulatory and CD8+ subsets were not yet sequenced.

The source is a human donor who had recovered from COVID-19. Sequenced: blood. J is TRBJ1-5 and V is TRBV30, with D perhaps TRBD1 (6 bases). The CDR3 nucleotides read TGTGCCTGGAGTGTACAGGGTAATCAGCCCCAGCATTTT. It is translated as CAWSVQGNQPQHF.